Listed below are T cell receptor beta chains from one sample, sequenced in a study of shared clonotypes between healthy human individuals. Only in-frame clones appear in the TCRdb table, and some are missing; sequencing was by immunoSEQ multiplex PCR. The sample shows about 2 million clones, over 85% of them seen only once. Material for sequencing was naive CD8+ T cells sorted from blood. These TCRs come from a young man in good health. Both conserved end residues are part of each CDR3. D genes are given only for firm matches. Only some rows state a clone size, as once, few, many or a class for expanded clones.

CASSSITGTDSYEQYF,TGTGCCAGCAGCTCAATAACCGGGACAGACTCCTACGAGCAGTACTTC,TRBD1,TRBV7-6,-,TRBJ2-7
CASSRKPADTQYF,TGTGCCAGCAGTCGAAAGCCGGCAGATACGCAGTATTTT,-,TRBV27,once,TRBJ2-3
CASSQEPGLATSNEQFF,TGCGCCAGCAGCCAAGAACCGGGACTAGCGACGAGTAATGAGCAGTTCTTC,TRBD2,TRBV4-1,once,TRBJ2-1
CASSFGGGHQETQYF,TGCGCCAGCAGCTTTGGGGGGGGTCACCAAGAGACCCAGTACTTC,TRBD2,TRBV5-1,-,TRBJ2-5
CASSLILADNSYEQYF,TGTGCCAGCAGCTTAATCCTAGCGGACAACTCCTACGAGCAGTACTTC,TRBD2,TRBV7-8,-,TRBJ2-7
CASSEVSGDPTYEQYF,TGTGCCAGCAGTGAAGTGAGCGGGGACCCCACCTACGAGCAGTACTTC,TRBD2,TRBV6-1,-,TRBJ2-7
CASSPAGGPGDTQYF,TGTGCCAGCAGTCCAGCGGGGGGGCCTGGAGATACGCAGTATTTT,TRBD2,TRBV28,-,TRBJ2-3
CASSLAGLAEGLDTQYF,TGTGCCAGCAGCTTAGCCGGGCTAGCGGAGGGTTTGGATACGCAGTATTTT,TRBD2,TRBV11-2,-,TRBJ2-3
CASSHEDSRNLYGYTF,TGTGCCAGCAGCCATGAGGACAGCCGAAACCTCTATGGCTACACCTTC,-,TRBV4-2,-,TRBJ1-2
CASSLEGQGTDTQYF,TGTGCCAGCAGCTTGGAGGGCCAAGGCACAGATACGCAGTATTTT,-,TRBV11-2,-,TRBJ2-3
CASRASGGFVSSYNEQFF,TGCGCCAGTAGGGCTAGCGGGGGCTTTGTTAGCTCCTACAATGAGCAGTTCTTC,TRBD2,TRBV5-1,-,TRBJ2-1
CSGETEGLGYTF,TGCAGCGGAGAGACAGAGGGGCTTGGCTACACCTTC,-,TRBV29-1,-,TRBJ1-2
CASSPLTYTGVSYNEQFF,TGTGCCAGCTCACCACTTACTTATACAGGGGTTTCCTACAATGAGCAGTTCTTC,TRBD1,TRBV18,-,TRBJ2-1
CAITWGGEQFF,TGTGCCATCACGTGGGGGGGTGAGCAGTTCTTC,TRBD2,TRBV10-3,-,TRBJ2-1
CASSLGGASYEQYF,TGTGCCAGCAGCTTGGGGGGGGCCTCCTACGAGCAGTACTTC,-,TRBV5-8,-,TRBJ2-7
CAWRWEGEKLFF,TGTGCCTGGAGATGGGAGGGTGAAAAACTGTTTTTT,-,TRBV30,-,TRBJ1-4
CASSSPVEGAPNEQFF,TGTGCCAGCAGCTCCCCGGTGGAGGGGGCTCCCAATGAGCAGTTCTTC,-,TRBV13,-,TRBJ2-1
CATPSNTGELFF,TGTGCCACCCCCTCTAACACCGGGGAGCTGTTTTTT,-,TRBV28,once,TRBJ2-2
CSVGGHHITDTQYF,TGCAGCGTTGGAGGGCACCACATAACAGATACGCAGTATTTT,-,TRBV29-1,once,TRBJ2-3
CAWSEAGAADTQYF,TGTGCCTGGAGTGAAGCGGGAGCGGCAGATACGCAGTATTTT,TRBD2,TRBV30,-,TRBJ2-3
CASSLEGGVDRAQYF,TGTGCCAGCAGCTTAGAAGGGGGGGTCGACAGGGCCCAGTACTTC,-,TRBV13,-,TRBJ2-5
CSVEVTGGPIGELFF,TGCAGCGTTGAAGTAACGGGAGGGCCGATCGGGGAGCTGTTTTTT,TRBD2,TRBV29-1,-,TRBJ2-2
CSAGGEQFF,TGCAGCGCTGGGGGTGAGCAGTTCTTC,-,TRBV29-1,-,TRBJ2-1
CAIQSGANVLTF,TGTGCCATTCAATCTGGGGCCAACGTCCTGACTTTC,-,TRBV7-9,-,TRBJ2-6
CASSVSMGMNTEAFF,TGTGCCAGCAGCGTAAGTATGGGGATGAACACTGAAGCTTTCTTT,-,TRBV9,-,TRBJ1-1
CASRRGGLSNQPQHF,TGTGCCAGCAGGCGCGGGGGGCTTAGCAATCAGCCCCAGCATTTT,-,TRBV28,-,TRBJ1-5
CASSVDSGRYEQYF,TGTGCCAGCAGCGTAGACAGCGGGAGATACGAGCAGTACTTC,TRBD2,TRBV9,-,TRBJ2-7
CASSLGLYNEQFF,TGTGCCAGCAGCTTAGGACTGTACAATGAGCAGTTCTTC,-,TRBV7-8,-,TRBJ2-1
CASSPGRGNSPLHF,TGCGCCAGCAGCCCGGGACGGGGGAATTCACCCCTCCACTTT,-,TRBV4-1,few,TRBJ1-6
CASSAGLAGFTDTQYF,TGTGCCAGCAGTGCGGGACTAGCGGGATTTACAGATACGCAGTATTTT,TRBD2,TRBV27,-,TRBJ2-3
CASSLDPYEQFF,TGCGCCAGCAGCTTGGATCCCTATGAGCAGTTCTTC,-,TRBV5-1,once,TRBJ2-1
CASSDRLTGRYEQYF,TGCGCCAGCAGTGACCGACTGACAGGGCGCTACGAGCAGTACTTC,TRBD1,TRBV10-2,-,TRBJ2-7
CASSFSDEQFF,TGTGCCAGCAGCTTTAGCGATGAGCAGTTCTTC,-,TRBV5-4,-,TRBJ2-1
CASSLDGTRGQPQHF,TGTGCCAGCAGTTTAGATGGTACGCGCGGTCAGCCCCAGCATTTT,-,TRBV27,-,TRBJ1-5
CASSLGYNSPLHF,TGTGCCAGCAGTTTGGGCTATAATTCACCCCTCCACTTT,-,TRBV27,-,TRBJ1-6
CASSVSGGGYTF,TGTGCCAGCAGTGTCTCGGGGGGCGGCTACACCTTC,-,TRBV25-1,-,TRBJ1-2
CASSEDRGGNYEQYF,TGTGCCAGCAGCGAGGACAGGGGAGGGAACTACGAGCAGTACTTC,TRBD1,TRBV5-6,-,TRBJ2-7
CASSLLGANQPQHF,TGTGCCAGCAGTTTATTGGGGGCCAATCAGCCCCAGCATTTT,-,TRBV27,-,TRBJ1-5
CASSQGPQLAGGLNEQFF,TGCGCCAGCAGCCAAGGCCCCCAACTAGCGGGAGGACTCAATGAGCAGTTCTTC,TRBD2,TRBV4-1,-,TRBJ2-1
CASSLVSGAFTDTQYF,TGTGCCAGCAGCTTAGTTTCGGGGGCCTTCACAGATACGCAGTATTTT,-,TRBV11-2,-,TRBJ2-3
CASSVAPFLPTYEQYF,TGTGCCAGCAGCGTAGCCCCATTCCTCCCGACCTACGAGCAGTACTTC,-,TRBV9,-,TRBJ2-7
CASSSTGTPYEQYF,TGTGCCAGCAGTTCGACAGGGACCCCCTACGAGCAGTACTTC,TRBD1,TRBV27,-,TRBJ2-7
CASSLSGTGELFF,TGTGCCAGCAGCCTTAGCGGTACCGGGGAGCTGTTTTTT,-,TRBV7-9,-,TRBJ2-2
CASSFQGTYGYTF,TGTGCCAGCAGTTTTCAGGGAACCTATGGCTACACCTTC,-,TRBV27,-,TRBJ1-2
CASSRLDSLYTEAFF,TGTGCCAGCAGCCGTCTCGACAGCCTCTACACTGAAGCTTTCTTT,-,TRBV5-5,-,TRBJ1-1
CASKGRVNEKLFF,TGTGCCAGCAAGGGACGGGTGAATGAAAAACTGTTTTTT,-,TRBV6-1,-,TRBJ1-4
CASSLRSWDTQYF,TGCGCCAGCAGCTTGAGGAGTTGGGATACGCAGTATTTT,-,TRBV5-1,-,TRBJ2-3
CASGQSPRHYEQYF,TGTGCTAGTGGTCAGTCCCCACGTCACTACGAGCAGTACTTC,-,TRBV12-5,-,TRBJ2-7
CASSQTQMDRLNTIYF,TGTGCCAGCAGCCAAACCCAAATGGACAGGCTGAACACCATATATTTT,TRBD1,TRBV4-2,-,TRBJ1-3
CASSLGPGSGGPIGATGELFF,TGTGCCAGCAGCTTAGGGCCTGGGAGCGGGGGCCCAATTGGTGCCACCGGGGAGCTGTTTTTT,TRBD2,TRBV7-6,-,TRBJ2-2
CASSVGGLAGGPAGELFF,TGTGCCAGCAGCGTAGGCGGACTAGCGGGAGGGCCGGCCGGGGAGCTGTTTTTT,TRBD2,TRBV9,-,TRBJ2-2